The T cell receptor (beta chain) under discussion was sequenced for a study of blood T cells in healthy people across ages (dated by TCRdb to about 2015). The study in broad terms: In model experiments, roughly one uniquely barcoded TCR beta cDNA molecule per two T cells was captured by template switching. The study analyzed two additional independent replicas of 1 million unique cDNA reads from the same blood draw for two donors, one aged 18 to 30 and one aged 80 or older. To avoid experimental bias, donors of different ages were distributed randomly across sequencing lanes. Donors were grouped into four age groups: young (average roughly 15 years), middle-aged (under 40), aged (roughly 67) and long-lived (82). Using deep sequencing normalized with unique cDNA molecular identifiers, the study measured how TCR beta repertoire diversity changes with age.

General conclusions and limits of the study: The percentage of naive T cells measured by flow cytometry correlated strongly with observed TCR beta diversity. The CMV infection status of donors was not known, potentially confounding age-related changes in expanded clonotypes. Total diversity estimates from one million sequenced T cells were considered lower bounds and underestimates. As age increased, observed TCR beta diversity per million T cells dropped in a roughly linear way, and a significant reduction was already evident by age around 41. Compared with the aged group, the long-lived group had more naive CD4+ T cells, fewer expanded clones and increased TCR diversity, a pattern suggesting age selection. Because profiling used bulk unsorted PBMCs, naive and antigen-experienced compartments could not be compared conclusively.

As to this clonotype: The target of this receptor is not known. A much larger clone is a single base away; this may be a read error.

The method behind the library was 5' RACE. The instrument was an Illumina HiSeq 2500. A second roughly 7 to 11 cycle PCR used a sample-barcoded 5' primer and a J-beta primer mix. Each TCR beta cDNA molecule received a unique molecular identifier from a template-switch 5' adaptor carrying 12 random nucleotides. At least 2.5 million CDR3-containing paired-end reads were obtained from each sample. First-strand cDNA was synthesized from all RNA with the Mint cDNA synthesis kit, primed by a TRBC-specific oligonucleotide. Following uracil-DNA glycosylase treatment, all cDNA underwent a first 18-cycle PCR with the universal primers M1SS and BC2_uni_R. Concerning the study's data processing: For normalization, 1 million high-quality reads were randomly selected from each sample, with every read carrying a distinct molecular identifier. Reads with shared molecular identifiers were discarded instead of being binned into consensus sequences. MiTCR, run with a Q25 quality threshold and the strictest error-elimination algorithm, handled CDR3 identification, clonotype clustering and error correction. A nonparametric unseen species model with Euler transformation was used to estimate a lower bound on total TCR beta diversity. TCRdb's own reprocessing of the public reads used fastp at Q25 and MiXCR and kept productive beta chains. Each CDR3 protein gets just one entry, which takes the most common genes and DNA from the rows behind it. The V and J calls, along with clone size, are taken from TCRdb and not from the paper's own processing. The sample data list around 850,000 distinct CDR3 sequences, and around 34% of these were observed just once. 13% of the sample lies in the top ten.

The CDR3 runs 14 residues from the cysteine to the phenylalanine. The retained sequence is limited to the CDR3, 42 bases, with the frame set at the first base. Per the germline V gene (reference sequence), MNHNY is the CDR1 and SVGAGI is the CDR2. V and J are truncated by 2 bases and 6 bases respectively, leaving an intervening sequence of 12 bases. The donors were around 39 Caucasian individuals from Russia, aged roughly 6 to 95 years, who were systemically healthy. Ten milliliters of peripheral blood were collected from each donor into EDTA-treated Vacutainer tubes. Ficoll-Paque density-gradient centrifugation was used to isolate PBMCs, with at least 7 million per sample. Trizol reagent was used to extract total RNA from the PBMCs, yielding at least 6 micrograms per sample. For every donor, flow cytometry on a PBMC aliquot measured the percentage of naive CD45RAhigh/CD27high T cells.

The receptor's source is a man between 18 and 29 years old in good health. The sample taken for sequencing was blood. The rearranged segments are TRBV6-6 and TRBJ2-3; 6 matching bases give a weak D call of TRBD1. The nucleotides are TGTGCCAGCAGTTACGCAGGGGATCGTGATACGCAGTATTTT. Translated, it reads CASSYAGDRDTQYF.